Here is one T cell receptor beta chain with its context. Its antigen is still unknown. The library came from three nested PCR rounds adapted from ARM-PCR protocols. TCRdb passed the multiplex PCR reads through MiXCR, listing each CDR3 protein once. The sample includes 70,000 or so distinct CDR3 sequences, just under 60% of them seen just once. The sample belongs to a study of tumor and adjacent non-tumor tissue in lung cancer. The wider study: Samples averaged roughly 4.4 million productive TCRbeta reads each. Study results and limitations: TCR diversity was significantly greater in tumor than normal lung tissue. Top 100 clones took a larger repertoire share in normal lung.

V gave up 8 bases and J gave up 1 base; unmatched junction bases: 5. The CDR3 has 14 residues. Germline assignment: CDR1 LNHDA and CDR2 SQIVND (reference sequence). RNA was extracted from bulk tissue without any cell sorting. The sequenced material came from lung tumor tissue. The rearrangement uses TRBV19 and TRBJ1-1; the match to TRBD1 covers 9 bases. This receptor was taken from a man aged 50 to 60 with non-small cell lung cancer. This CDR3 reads CASYTGGANTEAFF. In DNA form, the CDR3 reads TGTGCCAGTTACACAGGGGGCGCGAACACTGAAGCTTTCTTT. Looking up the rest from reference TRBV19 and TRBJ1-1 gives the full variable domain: DGGITQSPKYLFRKEGQNVTLSCEQNLNHDAMYWYRQDPGQGLRLIYYSQIVNDFQKGDIAEGYSVSREKKESFPLTVTSAQKNPTAFYLCASYTGGANTEAFFGQGTRLTVV.